What follows are 8 T cell receptor beta chains derived from one specimen sequenced in a study of blood T cell repertoires in COVID-19. The repertoire was sequenced with immunoSEQ multiplex PCR; TCRdb's copy has only in-frame clones and lacks some. The sample yields some 76,000 clones, about 90% seen once. Sequenced input: peripheral blood. The receptors were gathered from a human donor in a cohort sampled during active COVID-19.

The chain has TRBV18 and TRBJ1-6, with D possibly being TRBD1 (6 bases). Germline-derived CDR1 and CDR2 are KGHSH and LQKENI. The CDR3 loop spans 15 amino acids. V dropped 5 bases and J dropped 7 bases, with 15 bases sitting between them. CDR3 amino acids: CASSARETGNSPLHF. CDR3 nucleotides: TGTGCCAGCTCAGCCAGGGAGACAGGAAATTCACCCCTCCACTTT.

The genes are TRBV3-1 (or the pseudogene TRBV3-2) and TRBJ2-3; 8 bases are a match to TRBD2. The V gene's germline CDR1 is LGHDT and CDR2 YNNKEL (reference sequence). The CDR3 sequence is 19 residues long. J lost 4 bases, V lost 0 bases, and 15 bases had no gene match. CDR3 amino acids: CASSQDEAGARVFADTQYF. For the CDR3, the DNA is TGTGCCAGCAGCCAAGATGAAGCGGGGGCCCGAGTTTTCGCAGATACGCAGTATTTT.

The V and J genes are TRBV2 and TRBJ1-2; 8 nucleotides align to TRBD1. This CDR3 is 14 amino acids long. Germline CDR1 SNHLY, CDR2 FYNNEI. Trimming removed 9 bases from V and 8 bases from J; junction bases left unmatched: 14. CDR3 in amino acids: CASTTFQGAGGYTF. CDR3 nucleotide sequence: TGTGCCAGTACCACCTTCCAGGGGGCGGGCGGCTACACCTTC.

The rearrangement links TRBV2 to TRBJ1-2; D possibly corresponds to TRBD1 (6 bases). CDR3 size: 15 residues. CDR1 is SNHLY, CDR2 FYNNEI, per germline. Trimming pared 6 bases from V and 0 bases from J, leaving 14 bases between. The CDR3 bases are TGTGCCAGCAGACTCCGGGACACACCTAACTATGGCTACACCTTC. Its protein is CASRLRDTPNYGYTF. Filled out from reference TRBV2 and TRBJ1-2, the complete variable domain reads EPEVTQTPSHQVTQMGQEVILRCVPISNHLYFYWYRQILGQKVEFLVSFYNNEISEKSEIFDDQFSVERPDGSNFTLKIRSTKLEDSAMYFCASRLRDTPNYGYTFGSGTRLTVV.

This rearrangement joins TRBV5-1 to TRBJ1-5; possibly TRBD1 for D (6 bases). From germline, CDR1 is SGHRS and CDR2 YFSETQ. Trimming stripped 4 bases from V and 3 bases from J, with 14 bases between. The CDR3 has 15 amino acids. As DNA, the CDR3 is TGCGCCAGCAGCATGGGGGGGCTTCACAATCAGCCCCAGCATTTT. Its protein product is CASSMGGLHNQPQHF.

The chain carries TRBV4-2 and TRBJ2-5, with D possibly being TRBD2 (6 bases). This CDR3 is built from 14 residues. The ends were cut back, 4 bases at V and 5 bases at J, with 14 bases in the middle. Germline CDR1 LGHNA, CDR2 YNFKEQ. The DNA of the CDR3 is TGTGCCAGCAGCCGGGGAGACGCGGGGGAGACCCAGTACTTC. Protein sequence: CASSRGDAGETQYF.

The V gene is TRBV7-2, the J gene TRBJ1-1; D call uncertain. Germline V lookup: CDR1 SGHTA, CDR2 FQGNSA. The V end was cut by 4 bases, the J end by 1 base, with 10 bases between. The CDR3 has 14 residues. The CDR3 DNA reads as TGTGCCAGCAGCTCCAGGCCCGAGAACACTGAAGCTTTCTTT. It yields the protein CASSSRPENTEAFF.

The V gene is TRBV9, the J gene TRBJ2-7; 7 bases fit TRBD2. CDR1 and CDR2 from the germline V gene are SGDLS and YYNGEE. The CDR3 is 15 residues long. Losses at the gene ends were 3 bases for V and 3 bases for J; bases not matched to a gene: 9. The CDR3 sequence is CASSESPGLIYEQYF. CDR3 DNA: TGTGCCAGCAGCGAGAGTCCGGGACTAATCTACGAGCAGTACTTC.